This TCR beta chain was observed in a study of cytomegalovirus exposure and HLA in healthy donors. The germline CDR1 and CDR2 sequences are LGHNA and YSLEER. J gave up 8 bases and V 2 bases, and 19 bases lay outside the gene matches. This CDR3 spans 20 amino acids. This clone was counted between two and nine times. Primers: 60 Vbeta forward and 13 Jbeta reverse. The assay was immunoSEQ multiplex PCR, and TCRdb's table has in-frame clones only and misses some. The sample holds under 200,000 clones, about 64% seen once. Sequenced input: PBMCs. This clonotype was sampled from a man aged 45-60 years in good health and CMV-seronegative. The V gene is TRBV4-3, the J gene TRBJ1-6, with 9 bases matching TRBD1. The chain's CDR3 is CASSQKPGQGYFGIYSPLHF. The CDR3 bases are TGCGCCAGCAGCCAAAAGCCGGGACAGGGCTACTTCGGGATATATTCACCCCTCCACTTT.